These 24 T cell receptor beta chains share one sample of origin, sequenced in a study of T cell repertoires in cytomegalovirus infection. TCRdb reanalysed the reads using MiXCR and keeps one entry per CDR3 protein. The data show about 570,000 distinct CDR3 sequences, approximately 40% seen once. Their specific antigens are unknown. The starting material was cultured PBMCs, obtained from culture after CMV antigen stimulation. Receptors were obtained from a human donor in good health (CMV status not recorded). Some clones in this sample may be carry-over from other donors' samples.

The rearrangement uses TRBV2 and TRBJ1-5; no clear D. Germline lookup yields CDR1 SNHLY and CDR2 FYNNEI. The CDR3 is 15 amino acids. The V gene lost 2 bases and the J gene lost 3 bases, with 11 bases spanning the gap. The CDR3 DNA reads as TGTGCCAGCAGTGAAATCGGCCAGCCCAATCAGCCCCAGCATTTT. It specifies CASSEIGQPNQPQHF.

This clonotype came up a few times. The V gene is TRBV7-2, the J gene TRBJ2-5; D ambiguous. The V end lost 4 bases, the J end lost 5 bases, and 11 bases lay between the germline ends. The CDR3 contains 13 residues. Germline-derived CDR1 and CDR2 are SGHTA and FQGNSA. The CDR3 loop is CASSSQVMETQYF. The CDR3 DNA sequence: TGTGCCAGCAGCTCCCAGGTTATGGAGACCCAGTACTTC.

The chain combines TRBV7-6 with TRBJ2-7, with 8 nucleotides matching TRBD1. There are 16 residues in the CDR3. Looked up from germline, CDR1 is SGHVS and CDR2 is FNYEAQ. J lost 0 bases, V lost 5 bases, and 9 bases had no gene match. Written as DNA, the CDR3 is TGTGCCAGCAGCCCAGGACAGGGAGTCAGCTCCTACGAGCAGTACTTC. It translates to CASSPGQGVSSYEQYF.

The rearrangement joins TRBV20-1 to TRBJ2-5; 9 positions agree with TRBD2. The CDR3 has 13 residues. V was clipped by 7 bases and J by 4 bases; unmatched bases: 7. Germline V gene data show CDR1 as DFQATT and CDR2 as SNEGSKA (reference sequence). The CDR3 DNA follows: TGCAGTGGCTCGGGACTAGCCGGAGAGACCCAGTACTTC. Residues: CSGSGLAGETQYF.

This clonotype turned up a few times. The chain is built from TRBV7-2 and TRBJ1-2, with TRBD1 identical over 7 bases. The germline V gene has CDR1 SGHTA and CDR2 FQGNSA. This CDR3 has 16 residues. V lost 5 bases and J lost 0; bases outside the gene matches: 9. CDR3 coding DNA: TGTGCCAGCAGCACCCCAGACAGGGCCCCTAACTATGGCTACACCTTC. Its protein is CASSTPDRAPNYGYTF.

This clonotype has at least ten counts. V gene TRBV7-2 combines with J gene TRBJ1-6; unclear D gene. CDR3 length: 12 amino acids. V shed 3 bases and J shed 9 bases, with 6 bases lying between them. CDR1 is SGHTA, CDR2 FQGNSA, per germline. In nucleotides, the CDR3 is TGTGCCAGCAGCTTCAATGGTTCACCCCTCCACTTT. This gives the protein CASSFNGSPLHF.

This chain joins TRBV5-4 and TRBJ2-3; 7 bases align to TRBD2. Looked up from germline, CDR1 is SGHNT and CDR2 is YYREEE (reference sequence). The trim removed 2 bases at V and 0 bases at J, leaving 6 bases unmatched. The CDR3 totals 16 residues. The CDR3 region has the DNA TGTGCCAGCAGCTTATCCAAGCGGGGAAGCACAGATACGCAGTATTTT. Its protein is CASSLSKRGSTDTQYF.

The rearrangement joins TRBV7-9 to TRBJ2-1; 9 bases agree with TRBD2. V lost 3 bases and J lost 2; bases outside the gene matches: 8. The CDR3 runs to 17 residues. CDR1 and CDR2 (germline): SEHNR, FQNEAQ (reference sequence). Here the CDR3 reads CASSFNALAGPYNEQFF. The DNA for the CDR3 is TGTGCCAGCAGCTTCAACGCCCTAGCGGGGCCCTACAATGAGCAGTTCTTC.

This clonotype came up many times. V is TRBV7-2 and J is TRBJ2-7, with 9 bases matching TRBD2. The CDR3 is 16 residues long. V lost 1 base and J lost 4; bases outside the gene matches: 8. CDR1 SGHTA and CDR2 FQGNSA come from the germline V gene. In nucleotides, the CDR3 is TGTGCCAGCAGCTTAGGTCGACTAGCGGAAATTTACGAGCAGTACTTC. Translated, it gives CASSLGRLAEIYEQYF.

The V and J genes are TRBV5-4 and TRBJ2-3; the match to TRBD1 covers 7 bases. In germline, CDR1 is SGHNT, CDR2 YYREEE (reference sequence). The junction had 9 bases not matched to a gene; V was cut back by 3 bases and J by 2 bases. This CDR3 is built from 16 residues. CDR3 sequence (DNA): TGTGCCAGCAGCTCTATTGGGACAGCGATCACAGATACGCAGTATTTT. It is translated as CASSSIGTAITDTQYF.

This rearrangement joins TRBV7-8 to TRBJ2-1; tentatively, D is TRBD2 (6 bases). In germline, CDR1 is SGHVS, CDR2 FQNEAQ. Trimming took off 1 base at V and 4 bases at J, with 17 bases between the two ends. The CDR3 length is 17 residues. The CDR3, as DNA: TGTGCCAGCAGCTTAGGCAGTTGGGGGGACTCGTACAATGAGCAGTTCTTC. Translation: CASSLGSWGDSYNEQFF.

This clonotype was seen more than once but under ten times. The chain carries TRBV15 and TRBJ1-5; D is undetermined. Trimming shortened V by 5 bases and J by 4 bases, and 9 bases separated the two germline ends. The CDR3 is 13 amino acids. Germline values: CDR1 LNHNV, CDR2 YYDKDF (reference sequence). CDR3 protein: CATSLRGNQPQHF. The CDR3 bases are TGTGCCACCAGCCTCCGAGGGAATCAGCCCCAGCATTTT.

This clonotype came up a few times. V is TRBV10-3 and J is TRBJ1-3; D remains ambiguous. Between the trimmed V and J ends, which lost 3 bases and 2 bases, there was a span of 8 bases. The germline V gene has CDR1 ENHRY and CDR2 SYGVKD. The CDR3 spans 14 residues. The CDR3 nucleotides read TGTGCCATCAGTGAAACAGCCGCTGGAAACACCATATATTTT. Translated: CAISETAAGNTIYF.

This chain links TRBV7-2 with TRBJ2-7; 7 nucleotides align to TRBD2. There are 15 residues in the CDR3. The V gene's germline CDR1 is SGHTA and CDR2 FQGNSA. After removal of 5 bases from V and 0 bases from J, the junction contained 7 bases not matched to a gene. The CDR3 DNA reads TGTGCCAGCAGCACATCTAGCGGACACTCCTACGAGCAGTACTTC. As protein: CASSTSSGHSYEQYF. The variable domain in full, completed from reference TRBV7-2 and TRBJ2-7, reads GAGVSQSPSNKVTEKGKDVELRCDPISGHTALYWYRQSLGQGLEFLIYFQGNSAPDKSGLPSDRFSAERTGGSVSTLTIQRTQQEDSAVYLCASSTSSGHSYEQYFGPGTRLTVT.

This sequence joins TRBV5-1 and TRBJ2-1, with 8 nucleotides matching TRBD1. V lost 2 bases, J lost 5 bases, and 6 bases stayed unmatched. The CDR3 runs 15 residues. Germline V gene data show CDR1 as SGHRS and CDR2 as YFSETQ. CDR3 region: CASSFTDRANNEQFF. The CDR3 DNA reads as TGCGCCAGCAGCTTCACGGACAGGGCCAACAATGAGCAGTTCTTC.

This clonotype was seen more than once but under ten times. For the CDR3, the DNA is TGTGCCAGCAGCTCCCTTGAGCGAACTAGCGGGACACACCAAGAGACCCAGTACTTC. Translated, it gives CASSSLERTSGTHQETQYF. V usage is TRBV7-6 and J usage is TRBJ2-5, with TRBD2 matching over 10 bases. With V trimmed by 4 bases and J by 0 bases, 14 bases remained unmatched. Germline CDR1 SGHVS, CDR2 FNYEAQ. This CDR3 contains 19 residues.

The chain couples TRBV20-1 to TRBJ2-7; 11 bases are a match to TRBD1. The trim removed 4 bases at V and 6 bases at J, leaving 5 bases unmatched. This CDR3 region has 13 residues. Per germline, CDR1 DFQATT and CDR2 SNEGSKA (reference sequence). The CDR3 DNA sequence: TGCAGTGCTAAAGGACAGGGGGCTTTCGAGCAGTACTTC. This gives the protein CSAKGQGAFEQYF.

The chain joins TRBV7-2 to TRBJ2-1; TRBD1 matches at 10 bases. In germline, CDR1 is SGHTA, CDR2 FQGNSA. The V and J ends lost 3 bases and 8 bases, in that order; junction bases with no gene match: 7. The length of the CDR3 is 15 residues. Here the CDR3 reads CASSFFTGQGDEQFF. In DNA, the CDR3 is TGTGCCAGCAGCTTCTTTACCGGACAGGGGGATGAGCAGTTCTTC.

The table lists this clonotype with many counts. CDR3 sequence: CASSFRETQYF. In DNA form, the CDR3 reads TGTGCCAGCAGCTTTCGGGAGACCCAGTACTTC. The rearrangement joins TRBV7-2 to TRBJ2-5; D remains unclear. The CDR3 has 11 residues. Trimming cost V 3 bases and J 5 bases, with 4 bases left between them. CDR1 and CDR2 from the germline V gene are SGHTA and FQGNSA.

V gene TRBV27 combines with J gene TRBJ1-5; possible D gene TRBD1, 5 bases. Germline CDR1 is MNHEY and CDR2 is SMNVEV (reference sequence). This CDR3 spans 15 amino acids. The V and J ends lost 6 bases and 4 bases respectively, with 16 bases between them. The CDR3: CASRRWGEANQPQHF. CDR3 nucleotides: TGTGCCAGCAGGAGGTGGGGGGAGGCTAATCAGCCCCAGCATTTT.

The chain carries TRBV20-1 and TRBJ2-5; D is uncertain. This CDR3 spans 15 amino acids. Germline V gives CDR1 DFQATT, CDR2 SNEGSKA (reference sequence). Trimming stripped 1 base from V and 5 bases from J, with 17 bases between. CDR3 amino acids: CSARALRTGEETQYF. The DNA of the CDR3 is TGCAGTGCTAGAGCTCTACGGACGGGCGAGGAGACCCAGTACTTC.

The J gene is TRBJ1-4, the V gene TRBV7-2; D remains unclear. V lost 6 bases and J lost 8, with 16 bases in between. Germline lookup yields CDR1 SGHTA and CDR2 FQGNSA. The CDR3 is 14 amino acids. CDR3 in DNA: TGTGCCAGCAGTGTGATGAACACCCGGGAAAAACTGTTTTTT. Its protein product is CASSVMNTREKLFF.

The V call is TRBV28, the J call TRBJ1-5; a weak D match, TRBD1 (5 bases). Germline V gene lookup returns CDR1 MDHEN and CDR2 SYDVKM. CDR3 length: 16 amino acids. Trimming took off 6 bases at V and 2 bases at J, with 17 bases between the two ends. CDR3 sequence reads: CASSSLGGVRNQPQHF. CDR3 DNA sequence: TGTGCCAGCAGCTCCCTCGGAGGGGTCCGCAATCAGCCCCAGCATTTT. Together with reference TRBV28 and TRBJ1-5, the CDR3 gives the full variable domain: DVKVTQSSRYLVKRTGEKVFLECVQDMDHENMFWYRQDPGLGLRLIYFSYDVKMKEKGDIPEGYSVSREKKERFSLILESASTNQTSMYLCASSSLGGVRNQPQHFGDGTRLSIL.

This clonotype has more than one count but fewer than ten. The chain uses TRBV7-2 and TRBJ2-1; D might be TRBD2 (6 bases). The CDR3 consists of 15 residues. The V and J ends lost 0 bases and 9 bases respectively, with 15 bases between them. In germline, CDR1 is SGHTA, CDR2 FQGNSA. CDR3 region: CASSLAGGAAAEQFF. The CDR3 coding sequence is TGTGCCAGCAGCTTAGCCGGCGGGGCGGCCGCTGAGCAGTTCTTC.